The T cell receptor (beta chain) described here comes from a study of CD8 T cells in ankylosing spondylitis. Overall study results and limits: Several highly homologous variants made up a TCR beta motif, and this motif appeared characteristic of ankylosing spondylitis blood. Reactive arthritis synovial fluid and blood were previously reported to contain some motif variants. Reportedly, matched ankylosing spondylitis synovial fluid was significantly enriched for disease-linked clones.

The table lists this clonotype with many counts. Its antigen remains unknown. The J segment lost 5 bases and the V segment lost 3 bases, leaving 4 bases of the junction unmatched. Germline values: CDR1 SGHVS, CDR2 FQNEAQ. CDR3 length: 14 amino acids. Making use of molecular barcodes, quantitative 5'-RACE generated TCR beta libraries. TCRdb analysed the 5' RACE reads with MiXCR anew, one entry per CDR3 protein. The sample includes about 250,000 distinct CDR3 sequences, 18% of them seen just once. The sequenced sample consisted of blood, either unsorted or a sorted T cell fraction (not recorded which). This clonotype originated in a male donor with ankylosing spondylitis or in good health (not recorded which). The chain is built from TRBV7-8 and TRBJ2-3, with 8 nucleotides matching TRBD2. For the CDR3, the DNA is TGTGCCAGCAGCTTGGCGGGAGGTGGAGATACGCAGTATTTT. Its translation: CASSLAGGGDTQYF.